Shown below are 27 T cell receptor beta chains from a single sample sequenced in a study of T cell responses to AZD1222 COVID-19 vaccine. Sequencing was performed with immunoSEQ multiplex PCR; in TCRdb, only in-frame clones are kept and a portion is missing. The top ten hold approximately 1.8% of the sample, which has roughly 200,000 clones, approximately 91% seen once. Sample: peripheral blood, taken 28 days after the second AZD1222 dose. These receptors originate from an adult who received the AZD1222 COVID-19 vaccine.

V gene TRBV11-2 combines with J gene TRBJ2-5; D remains unclear. V lost 5 bases and J 2 bases, leaving 12 bases between the germline ends. Germline lookup yields CDR1 SGHAT and CDR2 FQNNGV. The CDR3 is 14 residues long. The CDR3: CASSPGPFQETQYF. The CDR3, as DNA: TGTGCCAGCAGCCCCGGGCCCTTTCAAGAGACCCAGTACTTC.

The table lists this clone with a count of one. The chain links TRBV5-1 to TRBJ2-3; D uncertain. Germline V gene sequence: CDR1 SGHRS, CDR2 YFSETQ. The CDR3 contains 13 residues. Trimming took 1 base from V and 1 from J, leaving 4 bases between them. CDR3: CASSLQGTDTQYF. The DNA for the CDR3 is TGCGCCAGCAGCTTGCAGGGCACAGATACGCAGTATTTT.

The chain uses TRBV4-1 and TRBJ2-7; 7 nucleotides match TRBD2. The CDR3 consists of 15 residues. V trimming: 3 bases; J trimming: 4 bases; junction bases outside the gene matches: 9. Germline CDR1 is MGHRA and CDR2 is YSYEKL. CDR3 in DNA: TGCGCCAGCAGCCATCGAGGGGCGGGAGAGTACGAGCAGTACTTC. Translated: CASSHRGAGEYEQYF.

The chain links TRBV28 to TRBJ1-2, with 9 bases fitting TRBD1. This CDR3 comprises 17 residues. The V gene end was trimmed by 7 bases and the J gene end by 3 bases; junction bases not matched to a gene: 15. Per the germline V gene, CDR1 is MDHEN and CDR2 is SYDVKM. The chain's CDR3 is CASTHEGQGISHYGYTF. Here the CDR3 DNA reads TGTGCCAGCACCCATGAGGGACAGGGAATCTCTCACTATGGCTACACCTTC.

The chain uses TRBV6-2 or TRBV6-3 and TRBJ1-5; D is undetermined. This CDR3 contains 12 residues. Trimming shortened V by 5 bases and J by 16 bases, and 18 bases separated the two germline ends. Germline lookup yields CDR1 MNHEY and CDR2 SVGEGT. CDR3 sequence: CASSLPWGRKHF. CDR3 coding DNA: TGTGCCAGCAGTCTCCCTTGGGGAAGGAAACATTTT.

This chain connects TRBV5-1 to TRBJ1-2, with TRBD1 matching over 8 bases. This CDR3 region has 15 residues. The V segment lost 0 bases and the J segment 3 bases; nucleotides outside the gene matches: 4. Looked up from germline, CDR1 is SGHRS and CDR2 is YFSETQ. CDR3 in amino acids: CASSLGTGRDYGYTF. In DNA, the CDR3 is TGCGCCAGCAGCTTGGGGACAGGGCGGGACTATGGCTACACCTTC.

The gene calls are TRBV14 and TRBJ2-1; tentative D call: TRBD2 (6 bases). Germline V CDR1 and CDR2: SGHDN, FVKESK. The CDR3 runs to 18 residues. The ends were cut back, 1 base at V and 0 bases at J, with 16 bases in the middle. The CDR3 protein is CASSQVRSRDSSYNEQFF. CDR3 DNA sequence: TGTGCCAGCAGCCAAGTTCGCTCGCGGGATAGCTCCTACAATGAGCAGTTCTTC.

The chain recombines TRBV29-1 with TRBJ2-1, with D possibly matching TRBD1 (6 bases). With 6 bases removed from V and 10 bases from J, the gap between germline ends came to 10 bases. CDR1 SQVTM and CDR2 ANQGSEA come from the germline V gene. This CDR3 region has 10 residues. The CDR3, as DNA: TGCAGCGTAGCGACAGGCGAGCAGTTCTTC. Amino acids: CSVATGEQFF.

The chain uses TRBV5-4 and TRBJ1-2; a possible D gene is TRBD1 (6 bases). Germline V gene lookup returns CDR1 SGHNT and CDR2 YYREEE (reference sequence). Trimming removed 4 bases from V and 5 bases from J, with 9 bases in between. This CDR3 is built from 12 residues. DNA for the CDR3: TGTGCCAGCAGCCGAGGGGGTTATGGCTACACCTTC. It translates to CASSRGGYGYTF. Variable domain in full (rest from reference TRBV5-4 and TRBJ1-2): ETGVTQSPTHLIKTRGQQVTLRCSSQSGHNTVSWYQQALGQGPQFIFQYYREEENGRGNFPPRFSGLQFPNYSSELNVNALELDDSALYLCASSRGGYGYTFGSGTRLTVV.

This clone was seen only a few times. This chain joins TRBV25-1 and TRBJ1-2; 7 nucleotides agree with TRBD1. CDR3 length: 13 residues. Trimming cost V 4 bases and J 4 bases; bases outside gene matches: 3. In germline, CDR1 is MGHDK, CDR2 SYGVNS. In DNA, the CDR3 is TGTGCCAGCAGTGCCGGGACAGCCTATGGCTACACCTTC. This sequence encodes CASSAGTAYGYTF.

V gene TRBV7-8 combines with J gene TRBJ2-7, with D perhaps TRBD1 (5 bases). Trimming stripped 4 bases from V and 4 bases from J, with 11 bases between. Germline CDR1 reads SGHVS; CDR2 reads FQNEAQ. The CDR3 length is 13 residues. In DNA form, the CDR3 reads TGTGCCAGCAGCTATGGACAATCGTACGAGCAGTACTTC. Translating it yields CASSYGQSYEQYF.

This clone has only a few counts. The chain joins TRBV6-5 to TRBJ2-2; 7 bases align to TRBD2. The CDR3 length is 13 residues. Germline lookup yields CDR1 MNHEY and CDR2 SVGAGI. The V segment lost 9 bases and the J segment 1 base; nucleotides outside the gene matches: 2. CDR3: CASSGGNTGELFF. CDR3 coding DNA: TGTGCCAGTTCGGGGGGGAACACCGGGGAGCTGTTTTTT.

The chain is built from TRBV5-1 and TRBJ1-2; D is uncertain. CDR3 length: 14 amino acids. Trimming pared 4 bases from V and 4 bases from J, leaving 14 bases between. CDR1 and CDR2 (germline): SGHRS, YFSETQ. The CDR3 spells CASSTSPAGYGYTF. CDR3 bases: TGCGCCAGCAGCACCAGCCCAGCTGGCTATGGCTACACCTTC.

The chain has TRBV11-1 and TRBJ2-1; TRBD1 matches 9 bases. Losses at the gene ends were 3 bases for V and 4 bases for J; bases not matched to a gene: 7. Germline CDR1 is SGHAT and CDR2 is FQDESV (reference sequence). CDR3 length: 16 amino acids. As DNA, the CDR3 is TGTGCCAGCAGCTTTATTCTGGGACAGGGATACAATGAGCAGTTCTTC. Translating it yields CASSFILGQGYNEQFF.

The genes are TRBV6-5 and TRBJ2-7; D might be TRBD1 (6 bases). This CDR3 is built from 14 residues. V shed 4 bases and J shed 5 bases, with 15 bases lying between them. The germline V gene has CDR1 MNHEY and CDR2 SVGAGI. The CDR3 protein is CASSSHREQNEQYF. In DNA, the CDR3 is TGTGCCAGCAGTTCGCACAGGGAGCAAAACGAGCAGTACTTC.

This rearrangement joins TRBV9 to TRBJ1-2; maybe TRBD1 (6 bases). Germline CDR1 is SGDLS and CDR2 is YYNGEE. Trimming cost V 0 bases and J 3 bases, with 9 bases left between them. The CDR3 spans 14 residues. The CDR3: CASSVVGGHYGYTF. The DNA for the CDR3 is TGTGCCAGCAGCGTAGTGGGGGGCCACTATGGCTACACCTTC. Combining the CDR3 with reference TRBV9 and TRBJ1-2 gives the whole variable domain DSGVTQTPKHLITATGQRVTLRCSPRSGDLSVYWYQQSLDQGLQFLIQYYNGEERAKGNILERFSAQQFPDLHSELNLSSLELGDSALYFCASSVVGGHYGYTFGSGTRLTVV.

The chain uses TRBV7-9 and TRBJ2-7; D might be TRBD2 (6 bases). V dropped 1 base and J dropped 5 bases, with 18 bases sitting between them. Germline CDR1 and CDR2: SEHNR and FQNEAQ (reference sequence). The CDR3 contains 16 residues. CDR3 region: CASSLGWVGGENEQYF. The CDR3 DNA is TGTGCCAGCAGCTTAGGGTGGGTCGGGGGAGAGAACGAGCAGTACTTC.

The chain couples TRBV3-1 (or the pseudogene TRBV3-2) to TRBJ1-4; no clear D. CDR3 length equals 16 residues. CDR1 is LGHDT, CDR2 YNNKEL, per germline (reference sequence). V was trimmed by 0 bases and J by 6 bases, leaving 14 bases between them. CDR3 loop: CASSQDLASFDEKLFF. Written as DNA, the CDR3 is TGTGCCAGCAGCCAAGATTTGGCGTCCTTTGATGAAAAACTGTTTTTT.

This chain links TRBV27 with TRBJ2-3; D is possibly TRBD2 (5 bases). V dropped 2 bases and J dropped 4 bases, with 13 bases sitting between them. Germline V gene lookup returns CDR1 MNHEY and CDR2 SMNVEV (reference sequence). CDR3 length: 15 residues. CDR3 coding DNA: TGTGCCAGCAGTTTAGAGGGCCTCCCGGCAGATACGCAGTATTTT. Protein sequence: CASSLEGLPADTQYF.

The V call is TRBV5-1, the J call TRBJ2-1; 13 bases match TRBD2. Trimming cost V 5 bases and J 4 bases; bases outside gene matches: 3. The CDR3 extends over 15 amino acids. Germline V gives CDR1 SGHRS, CDR2 YFSETQ. The CDR3 nucleotides read TGCGCCAGCAGTAAACTAGCGGGAGGGTACAATGAGCAGTTCTTC. It yields the protein CASSKLAGGYNEQFF.

In its sample, this clone was seen once. The V and J genes are TRBV3-1 (or the pseudogene TRBV3-2) and TRBJ1-4; no clear D. Deletions cut 4 bases from V and 0 bases from J, with 9 bases between. This CDR3 spans 15 amino acids. Germline CDR1 reads LGHDT; CDR2 reads YNNKEL (reference sequence). CDR3 bases: TGTGCCAGCAGCCCTTCCTCCGCAACTAATGAAAAACTGTTTTTT. This gives the protein CASSPSSATNEKLFF.

This sequence joins TRBV6-5 and TRBJ2-1; TRBD2 matches at 9 bases. Germline V gene lookup returns CDR1 MNHEY and CDR2 SVGAGI. The CDR3 totals 15 residues. The V segment lost 4 bases and the J segment 8 bases; nucleotides outside the gene matches: 9. The CDR3 region is CASSFSGTSLDEQFF. CDR3 nucleotide sequence: TGTGCCAGCAGTTTTTCCGGGACTAGCCTTGATGAGCAGTTCTTC.

The chain employs TRBV6-1 and TRBJ2-1; 10 nucleotides line up with TRBD2. The junction had 4 bases not matched to a gene; V was cut back by 2 bases and J by 6 bases. This CDR3 is built from 15 residues. Germline assignment: CDR1 MNHNS and CDR2 SASEGT. CDR3 nucleotide sequence: TGTGCCAGCAGTGAATGGACTAGCGGTCCCAATGAGCAGTTCTTC. Its translation is CASSEWTSGPNEQFF.

V gene TRBV12-3 or TRBV12-4 combines with J gene TRBJ2-5; possibly TRBD1 for D (6 bases). The CDR3 has 13 residues. V was cut by 6 bases and J by 5 bases, with 13 bases left in between. The CDR3 spells CASRMGARETQYF. CDR3 DNA sequence: TGTGCCAGCAGAATGGGGGCTCGGGAGACCCAGTACTTC.

This clone turned up a few times. This sequence joins TRBV30 and TRBJ1-2, with D unresolved. The germline V gene has CDR1 GTSNPN and CDR2 SVGIG (reference sequence). The CDR3 covers 14 residues. V lost 2 bases to trimming and J lost 2 bases, with 12 bases between them. CDR3: CAWSSQHLNYGYTF. Written as DNA, the CDR3 is TGTGCCTGGAGTTCTCAGCACTTGAACTATGGCTACACCTTC.

The genes are TRBV15 and TRBJ1-1; no definite D call. V lost 0 bases, J lost 8 bases, and 7 bases lay in between. Germline CDR1 and CDR2: LNHNV and YYDKDF (reference sequence). This CDR3 has 12 residues. In DNA, the CDR3 is TGTGCCACCAGCAGAGATAAGCGGGAAGCTTTCTTT. Translation: CATSRDKREAFF.

This clone has just a few counts. The genes are TRBV7-3 and TRBJ1-1, with 8 bases fitting TRBD1. CDR3 length: 13 amino acids. The V gene end was trimmed by 5 bases and the J gene end by 7 bases; junction bases not matched to a gene: 6. Germline V CDR1 and CDR2: SGHTA, FQGTGA. The CDR3 bases are TGTGCCAGCAGCACAGGGGGTAGGGGTGAAGCTTTCTTT. It specifies CASSTGGRGEAFF.